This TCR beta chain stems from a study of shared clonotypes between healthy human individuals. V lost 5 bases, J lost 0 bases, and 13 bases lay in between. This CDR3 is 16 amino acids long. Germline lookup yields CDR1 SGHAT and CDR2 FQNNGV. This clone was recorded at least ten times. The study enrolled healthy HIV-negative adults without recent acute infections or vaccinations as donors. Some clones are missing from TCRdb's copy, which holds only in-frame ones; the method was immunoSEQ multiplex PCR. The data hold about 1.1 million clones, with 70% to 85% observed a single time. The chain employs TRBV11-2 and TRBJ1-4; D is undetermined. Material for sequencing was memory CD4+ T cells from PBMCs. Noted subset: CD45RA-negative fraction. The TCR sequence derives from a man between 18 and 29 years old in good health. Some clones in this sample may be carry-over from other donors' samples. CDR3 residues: CASSPSRMPTNEKLFF. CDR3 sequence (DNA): TGTGCCAGCAGCCCGAGTCGAATGCCAACTAATGAAAAACTGTTTTTT.